A selection of T cell receptor beta chains follows, all from one sample in a study of blood T cell repertoires in COVID-19. Sequenced by immunoSEQ multiplex PCR; TCRdb stores in-frame clones only, minus some. The profile shows around 230,000 clones, around 84% of them singletons. The sequencing input was peripheral blood. The receptors were sampled from a middle-aged man who had recovered from COVID-19. Both conserved end residues are part of each CDR3. D genes are given only for firm matches. Where a row states a size, it is once, few, many or the class of an expanded clone; other rows omit it.

j_gene: TRBJ2-7
v_gene: TRBV7-2
abundance: once
d_gene: NA
CDR3aa: CASSLVADISYEQYF
CDR3nt: TGTGCCAGCAGCTTAGTGGCCGACATCTCCTACGAGCAGTACTTC

j_gene: TRBJ2-1
v_gene: TRBV19
abundance: NA
d_gene: NA
CDR3aa: CASSPRTIYNEQFF
CDR3nt: TGTGCCAGTAGCCCCAGGACTATTTACAATGAGCAGTTCTTC

j_gene: TRBJ2-5
v_gene: TRBV6-5
abundance: NA
d_gene: TRBD1
CDR3aa: CATRARAGGKTQYF
CDR3nt: TGTGCCACTCGGGCGCGGGCAGGGGGAAAGACCCAGTACTTC

j_gene: TRBJ1-6
v_gene: TRBV12-3/TRBV12-4
abundance: NA
d_gene: NA
CDR3aa: CASSVLSYSPLHF
CDR3nt: TGTGCCAGCAGTGTGTTGAGCTATTCACCCCTCCACTTT

j_gene: TRBJ2-1
v_gene: TRBV7-2
abundance: once
d_gene: TRBD2
CDR3aa: CASSLGLREVYNEQFF
CDR3nt: TGTGCCAGCAGCTTAGGTTTGCGGGAGGTTTACAATGAGCAGTTCTTC

j_gene: TRBJ2-5
v_gene: TRBV2
abundance: NA
d_gene: TRBD2
CDR3aa: CASKPLSGGKSQETQYF
CDR3nt: TGTGCCAGCAAGCCCTTGTCGGGGGGAAAGTCCCAAGAGACCCAGTACTTC

j_gene: TRBJ2-5
v_gene: TRBV10-3
abundance: NA
d_gene: TRBD1
CDR3aa: CAISRQGWETQYF
CDR3nt: TGTGCCATCAGTCGACAGGGGTGGGAGACCCAGTACTTC

j_gene: TRBJ1-2
v_gene: TRBV7-2
abundance: once
d_gene: TRBD1
CDR3aa: CASSLGTGVYYGYTF
CDR3nt: TGTGCCAGCAGCTTAGGGACAGGGGTCTACTATGGCTACACCTTC

j_gene: TRBJ1-6
v_gene: TRBV27
abundance: NA
d_gene: NA
CDR3aa: CASSFRYSPLHF
CDR3nt: TGTGCCAGCAGTTTCCGGTATTCACCCCTCCACTTT

j_gene: TRBJ1-5
v_gene: TRBV3-1/TRBV3-2
abundance: NA
d_gene: TRBD1
CDR3aa: CASSCRQGGCNQPQHF
CDR3nt: TGTGCCAGCAGCTGCCGACAGGGAGGTTGCAATCAGCCCCAGCATTTT

j_gene: TRBJ1-1
v_gene: TRBV5-1
abundance: NA
d_gene: NA
CDR3aa: CASSSTANTEAFF
CDR3nt: TGCGCCAGCAGCTCGACAGCGAACACTGAAGCTTTCTTT

j_gene: TRBJ1-4
v_gene: TRBV30
abundance: NA
d_gene: NA
CDR3aa: CAWKRAFNEKLFF
CDR3nt: TGTGCCTGGAAGAGGGCCTTTAATGAAAAACTGTTTTTT

j_gene: TRBJ1-6
v_gene: TRBV5-1
abundance: NA
d_gene: NA
CDR3aa: CASSLEGQSKPLHF
CDR3nt: TGCGCCAGCAGCTTGGAAGGACAGTCTAAACCCCTCCACTTT

j_gene: TRBJ2-5
v_gene: TRBV10-3
abundance: NA
d_gene: TRBD1
CDR3aa: CAISVTGGEETQYF
CDR3nt: TGTGCCATCAGTGTGACAGGGGGCGAAGAGACCCAGTACTTC

j_gene: TRBJ1-2
v_gene: TRBV5-4
abundance: NA
d_gene: NA
CDR3aa: CASSLLNGDGYTF
CDR3nt: TGTGCCAGCAGCTTATTGAACGGAGATGGCTACACCTTC

j_gene: TRBJ2-3
v_gene: TRBV6-2/TRBV6-3
abundance: NA
d_gene: NA
CDR3aa: CASSLSTDTQYF
CDR3nt: TGTGCCAGCAGTTTAAGCACAGATACGCAGTATTTT

j_gene: TRBJ1-2
v_gene: TRBV3-1/TRBV3-2
abundance: NA
d_gene: TRBD1
CDR3aa: CASSRTGGSYGYTF
CDR3nt: TGTGCCAGCAGCCGGACAGGGGGTAGCTATGGCTACACCTTC

j_gene: TRBJ2-7
v_gene: TRBV5-3
abundance: NA
d_gene: TRBD1
CDR3aa: CARSLGADRGEQYF
CDR3nt: TGTGCCAGAAGCTTGGGAGCGGACAGGGGCGAGCAGTACTTC

j_gene: TRBJ1-2
v_gene: TRBV6-5
abundance: once
d_gene: NA
CDR3aa: CASSLGGATYGYTF
CDR3nt: TGTGCCAGCAGTTTAGGGGGGGCCACCTATGGCTACACCTTC

j_gene: TRBJ2-1
v_gene: TRBV7-6
abundance: few
d_gene: TRBD2
CDR3aa: CASSLAQAGAEQFF
CDR3nt: TGTGCCAGCAGCTTAGCGCAGGCGGGAGCTGAGCAGTTCTTC

j_gene: TRBJ2-4
v_gene: TRBV9
abundance: NA
d_gene: NA
CDR3aa: CARRQKNIQYF
CDR3nt: TGTGCCAGACGACAAAAAAACATTCAGTACTTC

j_gene: TRBJ1-4
v_gene: TRBV18
abundance: NA
d_gene: NA
CDR3aa: CASSALQGVGDEKLFF
CDR3nt: TGTGCCAGCTCAGCACTACAAGGGGTCGGTGATGAAAAACTGTTTTTT

j_gene: TRBJ2-5
v_gene: TRBV30
abundance: NA
d_gene: TRBD1
CDR3aa: CAWETGPETQYF
CDR3nt: TGTGCCTGGGAGACAGGGCCAGAGACCCAGTACTTC

j_gene: TRBJ1-5
v_gene: TRBV13
abundance: NA
d_gene: NA
CDR3aa: CASSLGRGSQPQHF
CDR3nt: TGTGCCAGCAGCTTAGGTAGGGGTAGCCAGCCCCAGCATTTT

j_gene: TRBJ2-5
v_gene: TRBV10-3
abundance: NA
d_gene: TRBD2
CDR3aa: CAIKGLASETQYF
CDR3nt: TGTGCCATCAAGGGACTAGCGTCGGAGACCCAGTACTTC

j_gene: TRBJ1-1
v_gene: TRBV19
abundance: NA
d_gene: TRBD1
CDR3aa: CASTTGQGLEAFF
CDR3nt: TGTGCCAGCACAACAGGACAGGGCCTTGAAGCTTTCTTT

j_gene: TRBJ1-1
v_gene: TRBV5-6
abundance: NA
d_gene: NA
CDR3aa: CASSLAGAGYTEAFF
CDR3nt: TGTGCCAGCAGCTTGGCCGGGGCGGGGTACACTGAAGCTTTCTTT

j_gene: TRBJ1-1
v_gene: TRBV7-9
abundance: once
d_gene: NA
CDR3aa: CASRLGEGTNTEAFF
CDR3nt: TGTGCCAGCCGCCTGGGGGAGGGGACGAACACTGAAGCTTTCTTT

j_gene: TRBJ1-6
v_gene: TRBV7-2
abundance: NA
d_gene: NA
CDR3aa: CASTPTSGSPLHF
CDR3nt: TGTGCCAGCACGCCGACGTCGGGTTCACCCCTCCACTTT

j_gene: TRBJ2-7
v_gene: TRBV3-1/TRBV3-2
abundance: NA
d_gene: TRBD1
CDR3aa: CASTRQGDYEQYF
CDR3nt: TGTGCCAGCACCAGACAGGGGGACTACGAGCAGTACTTC

j_gene: TRBJ2-3
v_gene: TRBV19
abundance: NA
d_gene: TRBD1
CDR3aa: CASSVGQGTDTQYF
CDR3nt: TGTGCCAGTAGTGTGGGACAGGGCACAGATACGCAGTATTTT

j_gene: TRBJ2-6
v_gene: TRBV6-6
abundance: few
d_gene: NA
CDR3aa: CASSQLTGTPSGANVLTF
CDR3nt: TGTGCCAGCAGTCAATTGACAGGGACTCCCTCTGGGGCCAACGTCCTGACTTTC

j_gene: TRBJ2-3
v_gene: TRBV13
abundance: NA
d_gene: TRBD2
CDR3aa: CASSSWTSVTDTQYF
CDR3nt: TGTGCCAGCAGCTCCTGGACTAGCGTCACAGATACGCAGTATTTT

j_gene: TRBJ2-3
v_gene: TRBV9
abundance: NA
d_gene: NA
CDR3aa: CASSESSGSTDTQYF
CDR3nt: TGTGCCAGCAGTGAATCCTCGGGGAGCACAGATACGCAGTATTTT

j_gene: TRBJ2-1
v_gene: TRBV9
abundance: NA
d_gene: TRBD2
CDR3aa: CASSERDLAGTGYNEQFF
CDR3nt: TGTGCCAGCAGCGAGCGGGACCTAGCGGGGACGGGTTACAATGAGCAGTTCTTC

j_gene: TRBJ2-6
v_gene: TRBV5-1
abundance: NA
d_gene: NA
CDR3aa: CASSLASNQANVLTF
CDR3nt: TGCGCCAGCAGCTTGGCAAGCAACCAGGCCAACGTCCTGACTTTC

j_gene: TRBJ1-1
v_gene: TRBV7-2
abundance: NA
d_gene: NA
CDR3aa: CASSFRRSGTEAFF
CDR3nt: TGTGCCAGCAGCTTTCGCCGATCGGGCACTGAAGCTTTCTTT